Below, 24 T cell receptor beta chains from the same sample are listed, as sequenced in a study of CXCR3-negative and CXCR3-positive naive CD8 T cells. The method, 5' RACE with UMI labels, was used to prepare the TRB cDNA libraries. After re-calling the 5' RACE reads, TCRdb lists one entry per CDR3 protein, DNA absent. This sample's table has under 150,000 distinct CDR3 sequences. These receptors lack a known antigen. Broader study findings: Comparison of naive cells showed more hydrophobic TRB CDR3s in CXCR3-positive than in CXCR3-negative naive cells.

The material sequenced was naive CXCR3+ CD8+ T cells from blood. The subset was: CD45RO-CCR7+CD27+CD95- naive CD8+ T cells expressing CXCR3 (TNR3+). These receptors came from a human donor in good health. Some clones in this sample may be carry-over from other donors' samples.

The rearrangement joins TRBV28 to TRBJ1-6. Germline V gene lookup returns CDR1 MDHEN and CDR2 SYDVKM. The CDR3 length is 13 residues. The CDR3 protein is CASSLFDRARFHF.

This chain uses TRBV12-3 or TRBV12-4 with TRBJ1-1; lacking DNA, the TRBD1 call made by TCRdb goes unchecked. CDR3 length: 11 amino acids. CDR3 residues: CASSPRVGAFF.

This chain uses TRBV4-1 with TRBJ2-7; TCRdb's assignment of TRBD2 cannot be checked, as there is no DNA. CDR1 is MGHRA, CDR2 YSYEKL, per germline. CDR3 size: 16 residues. This chain's CDR3 is CASSQDPLAGLYEQYF.

The chain carries TRBV2 and TRBJ2-1. Per germline, CDR1 SNHLY and CDR2 FYNNEI. The CDR3 spans 14 residues. CDR3 loop: CASSDTFTVYEQFF.

This chain connects TRBV6-2 or TRBV6-3 to TRBJ2-2; TCRdb lists TRBD1, though no DNA is available to test this call. The CDR3 totals 15 residues. Looked up from germline, CDR1 is MNHEY and CDR2 is SVGEGT. CDR3: CASSERTDNTGELFF.

The rearrangement joins TRBV12-3 or TRBV12-4 to TRBJ2-7; absent DNA, TCRdb's TRBD2 call cannot be checked. This CDR3 has 17 residues. The CDR3 protein is CASSQSGSLGLSYEQYF.

CDR3: CATYSPGGEQFF. The chain combines TRBV2 with TRBJ2-1; TCRdb's D call of TRBD2 is untestable without DNA. The CDR3 is made up of 12 amino acids. The germline V gene has CDR1 SNHLY and CDR2 FYNNEI.

The chain uses TRBV30 and TRBJ2-5; the TRBD1 assignment by TCRdb is unverifiable without DNA. CDR3 length: 16 amino acids. Germline CDR1 is GTSNPN and CDR2 is SVGIG (reference sequence). CDR3 in amino acids: CAWSSLEGDYQETQYF.

J is TRBJ2-5 and V is TRBV4-3. Germline assignment: CDR1 LGHNA and CDR2 YSLEER. This CDR3 contains 15 residues. CDR3: CASSQDTGYQETQYF.

This CDR3 reads CASSSREVAEGSSDTQYF. The rearrangement links TRBV11-3 to TRBJ2-3; without DNA, the TCRdb call of TRBD2 cannot be checked. The CDR3 sequence is 18 residues long. Germline CDR1 and CDR2: SGHNT and YENEEA.

CDR3 in amino acids: CASSLGFSTGDSYEQYF. The chain uses TRBV7-9 and TRBJ2-7; with no DNA, the TCRdb D assignment of TRBD1 cannot be verified. The germline CDR1 and CDR2 sequences are SEHNR and FQNEAQ (reference sequence). The CDR3 consists of 17 residues. Variable domain in full (rest from reference TRBV7-9 and TRBJ2-7): DTGVSQNPRHKITKRGQNVTFRCDPISEHNRLYWYRQTLGQGPEFLTYFQNEAQLEKSRLLSDRFSAERPKGSFSTLEIQRTEQGDSAMYLCASSLGFSTGDSYEQYFGPGTRLTVT.

V usage is TRBV14 and J usage is TRBJ1-1; TCRdb designates TRBD1, a call that cannot be tested without DNA. The CDR3 is made up of 15 amino acids. Germline V lookup: CDR1 SGHDN, CDR2 FVKESK. CDR3 residues: CASSPRAGMNTEAFF.

The chain uses TRBV6-6 and TRBJ1-2. The CDR3 covers 14 residues. Per germline, CDR1 MNHNY and CDR2 SVGAGI (reference sequence). CDR3: CASSYSDLNYGYTF.

V and J are TRBV3-1 and TRBJ1-1. Germline V gives CDR1 LGHDT, CDR2 YNNKEL (reference sequence). The CDR3 sequence is 19 residues long. The CDR3 loop is CASSQDQGLVLARNTEAFF.

The rearrangement links TRBV7-9 to TRBJ2-7. The germline gives CDR1 SEHNR, CDR2 FQNEAQ (reference sequence). The CDR3 is 12 residues long. The CDR3 here is CASSSLSYEQYF.

The rearrangement links TRBV29-1 to TRBJ2-7; as DNA is missing, the TRBD2 call by TCRdb cannot be tested. Germline lookup yields CDR1 SQVTM and CDR2 ANQGSEA. The CDR3 sequence is 12 residues long. The CDR3 reads CSVSGDSYEQYF.

This chain connects TRBV2 to TRBJ2-3; without DNA, the TCRdb call of TRBD1 cannot be checked. The CDR3 length is 16 residues. In germline, CDR1 is SNHLY, CDR2 FYNNEI. CDR3 loop: CASSWTGGQFADTQYF.

The gene calls are TRBV7-2 and TRBJ2-7; checking the TCRdb D call of TRBD1 is not possible without DNA. The length of the CDR3 is 17 residues. Germline V lookup: CDR1 SGHTA, CDR2 FQGNSA. CDR3: CASSFERFAGGRYEQYF.

The V and J genes are TRBV28 and TRBJ2-7; there is no DNA to check the TCRdb D call of TRBD1. Germline lookup yields CDR1 MDHEN and CDR2 SYDVKM. The CDR3 spans 14 residues. This chain's CDR3 is CASSWTGESYEQYF.

CDR3 loop: CASSLAGTLPYEQYF. V usage is TRBV5-1 and J usage is TRBJ2-7; TCRdb's D call, TRBD1, is unchecked because there is no DNA. From germline, CDR1 is SGHRS and CDR2 YFSETQ. The CDR3 length is 15 residues.

This chain connects TRBV10-3 to TRBJ2-3; with no DNA, the TCRdb D assignment of TRBD2 cannot be verified. The CDR3 loop spans 13 amino acids. Germline CDR1 is ENHRY and CDR2 is SYGVKD. The CDR3 loop is CAISDSPTDTQYF.

This chain connects TRBV5-1 to TRBJ1-6; TCRdb's D call of TRBD1 is untestable without DNA. The CDR3 sequence is 17 residues long. The germline CDR1 and CDR2 sequences are SGHRS and YFSETQ. CDR3 residues: CASSLARMTDYNSPLHF.

Here the CDR3 reads CASSPRRDINEQFF. The chain couples TRBV7-9 to TRBJ2-1; there is no DNA to check the TCRdb D call of TRBD1. Per the germline V gene, CDR1 is SEHNR and CDR2 is FQNEAQ (reference sequence). The CDR3 covers 14 residues.

The rearrangement joins TRBV12-3 or TRBV12-4 to TRBJ1-4. The CDR3 covers 12 residues. The CDR3 loop is CASSFVSEKLFF.